This T cell receptor (beta chain) was profiled in a study of T cells in Graves' hyperthyroidism and ophthalmopathy (dated by TCRdb to between 2019 and 2020). In terms of the full investigation: Peripheral blood samples were taken at initial diagnosis, before any treatment was given. A discovery cohort of about 96 patients, about 40 with Graves' ophthalmopathy and 57 with stable Graves' hyperthyroidism, was used to find distinguishing TCR V-J signatures. Whether ophthalmopathy could be predicted prospectively was tested in an independent validation cohort made up of roughly 20 hyperthyroidism patients plus 17 patients who later progressed to ophthalmopathy. The 95 to 100 discovery patients were divided at random into training and test sets in a 7:3 ratio. In addition, the study compared T-cell repertoires in thyroid tissue and in blood from about six Graves' hyperthyroidism patients. After blood sampling, hyperthyroidism patients were treated with methimazole at a starting dose of 30 mg daily, and ophthalmopathy patients were treated with high-dose intravenous methylprednisolone. According to the paper, TCR Vbeta CDR3 sequencing was carried out on approximately 140 peripheral blood samples, which came from over 40 ophthalmopathy, around 75 hyperthyroidism and approximately 17 progressor patients.

Amplification of TCR beta CDR3 regions was carried out from RNA transcripts. The TCR CDR3 was subjected to a first round of RT-PCR using the HTBI primer set and the Qiagen OneStep RT-PCR kit. Libraries were constructed in a second round of multiplex PCR, after which size selection and purification were carried out. Libraries were sequenced paired-end with 100 bp reads on an Illumina HiSeq2000. In the paper's pipeline: SOAPnuke was used to process the raw data, removing reads that contained adapters or uncalled bases, had a mean Phred below 15, or lacked an exact match to the constant primer or identifier. High-quality paired reads were merged using COPE v1.2.5, and each unique nucleotide sequence was defined as a clonotype. Clonotypes were aligned to IMGT TRBV, TRBD and TRBJ reference segments using MiTCR v1.1. Only V-J combinations with frequency above 0.0001, covering roughly 99% of repertoires, were analysed. The TCS score was defined as the ratio of F50 (clonal expansion) to E x V (chaos), calculated using BLOSUM62-based TCRdist between CDR3 peptides within each V-J. Welch's t-statistics and random forest reduced 500 to 650 V-J features to 13, which were used in a naive Bayes classifier (R e1071). TCRdb reprocessing: public reads trimmed at Q25 with fastp, clones called with MiXCR, in-frame beta chains kept. Rows with one shared CDR3 protein collapse into an entry with the most common genes and DNA. TCRdb assigned the V and J calls; the authors' analysis was not used. For this sample the table gives roughly 280,000 distinct CDR3 sequences, of which 17% were detected only once. Of the sample, over 45% falls within the top ten clones.

V is clipped by 0 bases and J by 7 bases, and the sequence between their germline boundaries is 7 bases long. CDR1 and CDR2 are drawn from the germline V gene: SGHTA, FQGNSA. From cysteine to phenylalanine, the CDR3 is 13 amino acids long. Of the read, only the CDR3 DNA is kept; its 39 bases are in frame from base 1. In the ophthalmopathy patients, disease was moderately to severely active, with a Clinical Activity Score of 3 or more, a NOSPECS grade of 4 or more, and a duration of less than 3 months. The study excluded patients with uncontrolled infections, other autoimmune diseases, pregnancy or lactation. Clinical symptoms, serum thyroxine and TRAb, thyroid ultrasound, and orbital computed tomography formed the basis for the diagnoses. PBMCs were isolated from about 9.1 ml of fresh peripheral blood by Ficoll-Paque density gradient centrifugation. Total RNA was extracted using Trizol reagent, and RNA quality was assessed on an Agilent 2100 Bioanalyzer.

This clonotype was found many times. Its antigen is not yet known. No quality values exist for individual bases; no much larger clone is one base distant. Beyond this particular receptor, the publication reports: In validation, the model predicted progression to ophthalmopathy a median of around six months before onset, with approximately 70% sensitivity and roughly 73% specificity. Ophthalmopathy was separated from stable hyperthyroidism by a 13 V-J signature model, with approximately 89% sensitivity and 81% to 83% specificity obtained in cross-validation and 80%/75% obtained in testing. No statistical method was used to fix the sample size in advance, and group allocation was not hidden from the investigators. Most expanded thyroid clonotypes (frequency above 0.001) were also found in blood, which suggests that blood repertoires may mirror thyroid immune responses.

Sequencing was carried out using blood. The rearrangement joined TRBV7-2 to TRBJ2-1, with the identity of the D gene unclear. The receptor was isolated from a woman in her fifties or sixties with Graves' ophthalmopathy. The nucleotides are TGTGCCAGCAGCTTAGCGGCTAAAAATGAGCAGTTCTTC. Its translation is CASSLAAKNEQFF. The full variable domain, completed from the reference TRBV7-2 and TRBJ2-1 proteins outside the CDR3, reads GAGVSQSPSNKVTEKGKDVELRCDPISGHTALYWYRQSLGQGLEFLIYFQGNSAPDKSGLPSDRFSAERTGGSVSTLTIQRTQQEDSAVYLCASSLAAKNEQFFGPGTRLTVL.